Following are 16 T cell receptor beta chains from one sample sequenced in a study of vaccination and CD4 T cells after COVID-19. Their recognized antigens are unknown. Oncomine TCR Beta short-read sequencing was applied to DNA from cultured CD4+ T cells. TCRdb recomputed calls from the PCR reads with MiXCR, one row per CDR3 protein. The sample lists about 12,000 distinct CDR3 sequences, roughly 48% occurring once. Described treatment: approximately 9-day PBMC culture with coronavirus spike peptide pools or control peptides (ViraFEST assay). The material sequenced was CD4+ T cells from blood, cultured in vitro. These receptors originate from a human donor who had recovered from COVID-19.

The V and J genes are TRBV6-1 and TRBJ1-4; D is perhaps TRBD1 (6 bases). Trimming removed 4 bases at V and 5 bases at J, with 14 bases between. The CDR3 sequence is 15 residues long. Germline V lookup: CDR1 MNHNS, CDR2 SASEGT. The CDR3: CASSAAGAPNEKLFF. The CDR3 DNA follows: TGTGCCAGCAGTGCAGCGGGGGCACCAAATGAAAAACTGTTTTTT.

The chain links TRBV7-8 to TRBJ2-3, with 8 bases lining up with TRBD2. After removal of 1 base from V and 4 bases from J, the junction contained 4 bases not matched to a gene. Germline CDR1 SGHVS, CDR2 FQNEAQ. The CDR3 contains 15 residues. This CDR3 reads CASSLGPAGADTQYF. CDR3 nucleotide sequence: TGTGCCAGCAGCTTAGGGCCAGCGGGGGCAGATACGCAGTATTTT.

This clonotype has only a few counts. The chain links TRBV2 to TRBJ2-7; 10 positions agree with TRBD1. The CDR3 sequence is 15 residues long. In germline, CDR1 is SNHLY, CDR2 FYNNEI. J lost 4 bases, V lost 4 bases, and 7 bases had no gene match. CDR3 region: CASSVEGQGRYEQYF. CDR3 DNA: TGTGCCAGCAGTGTTGAGGGACAGGGGCGATACGAGCAGTACTTC.

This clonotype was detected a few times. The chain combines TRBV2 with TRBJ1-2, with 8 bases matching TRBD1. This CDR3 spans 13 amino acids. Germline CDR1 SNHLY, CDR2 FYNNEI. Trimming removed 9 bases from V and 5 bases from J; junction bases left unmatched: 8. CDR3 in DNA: TGTGCCAGTACAGGGGGTATTGGGTATGGCTACACCTTC. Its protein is CASTGGIGYGYTF.

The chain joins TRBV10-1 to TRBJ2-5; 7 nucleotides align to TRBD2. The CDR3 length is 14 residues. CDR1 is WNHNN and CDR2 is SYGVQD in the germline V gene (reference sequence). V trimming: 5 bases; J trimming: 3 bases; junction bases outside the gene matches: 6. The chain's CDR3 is CASSLGGKEETQYF. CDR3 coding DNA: TGCGCCAGCAGTCTCGGGGGGAAAGAAGAGACCCAGTACTTC.

CDR3 protein: CASSQGVAGATSYGYTF. The CDR3 DNA reads as TGCGCCAGCAGCCAAGGGGTCGCAGGGGCGACCAGCTATGGCTACACCTTC. The chain is built from TRBV4-1 and TRBJ1-2; the D gene is possibly TRBD1 (6 bases). This CDR3 spans 17 amino acids. V was pared by 1 base and J by 4 bases, with 19 bases between. Germline V lookup: CDR1 MGHRA, CDR2 YSYEKL.

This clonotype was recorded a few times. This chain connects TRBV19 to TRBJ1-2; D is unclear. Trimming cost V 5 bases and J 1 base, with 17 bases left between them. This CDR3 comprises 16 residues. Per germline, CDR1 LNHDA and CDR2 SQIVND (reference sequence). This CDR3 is CASSSLGGRLNYGYTF. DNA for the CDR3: TGTGCCAGTAGTTCGTTAGGAGGGCGGCTTAACTATGGCTACACCTTC.

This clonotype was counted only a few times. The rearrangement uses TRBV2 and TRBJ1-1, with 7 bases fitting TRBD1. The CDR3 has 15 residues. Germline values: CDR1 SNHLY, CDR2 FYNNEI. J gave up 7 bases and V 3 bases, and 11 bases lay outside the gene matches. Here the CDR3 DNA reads TGTGCCAGCAGTGATGAGACAGGGAAGTTGGTTGAAGCTTTCTTT. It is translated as CASSDETGKLVEAFF.

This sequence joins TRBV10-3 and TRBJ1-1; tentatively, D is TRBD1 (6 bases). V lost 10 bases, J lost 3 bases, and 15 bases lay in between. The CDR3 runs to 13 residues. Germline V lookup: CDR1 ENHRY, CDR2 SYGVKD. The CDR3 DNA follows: TGTGCCACCCACGGGGGGCAGTACACTGAAGCTTTCTTT. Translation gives CATHGGQYTEAFF.

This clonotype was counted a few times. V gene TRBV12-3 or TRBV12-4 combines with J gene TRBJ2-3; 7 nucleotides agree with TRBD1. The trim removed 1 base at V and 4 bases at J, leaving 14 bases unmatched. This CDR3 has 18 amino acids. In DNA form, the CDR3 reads TGTGCCAGCAGTTTAGAAGGACAGGTAGTACATGGCGCAGATACGCAGTATTTT. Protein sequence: CASSLEGQVVHGADTQYF.

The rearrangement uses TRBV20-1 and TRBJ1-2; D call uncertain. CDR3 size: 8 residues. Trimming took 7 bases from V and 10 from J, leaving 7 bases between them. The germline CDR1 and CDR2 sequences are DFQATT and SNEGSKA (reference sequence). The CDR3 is CSDPFYTF. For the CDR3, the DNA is TGCAGTGATCCCTTCTACACCTTC.

The CDR3 DNA follows: TGTGCCAGCAGTCCTTACGGACGTGCAACTAATGAAAAACTGTTTTTT. Translation: CASSPYGRATNEKLFF. This chain joins TRBV27 and TRBJ1-4; D is uncertain. The V and J ends lost 5 bases and 0 bases respectively, with 13 bases between them. The germline CDR1 and CDR2 sequences are MNHEY and SMNVEV (reference sequence). The CDR3 loop spans 16 amino acids. The full variable domain, with the rest looked up from reference TRBV27 and TRBJ1-4, is EAQVTQNPRYLITVTGKKLTVTCSQNMNHEYMSWYRQDPGLGLRQIYYSMNVEVTDKGDVPEGYKVSRKEKRNFPLILESPSPNQTSLYFCASSPYGRATNEKLFFGSGTQLSVL.

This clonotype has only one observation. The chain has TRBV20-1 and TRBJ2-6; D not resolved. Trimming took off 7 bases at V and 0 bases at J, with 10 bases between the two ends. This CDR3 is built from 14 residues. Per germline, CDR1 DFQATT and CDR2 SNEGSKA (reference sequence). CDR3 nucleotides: TGCAGTGGGTGGCGACCCTCTGGGGCCAACGTCCTGACTTTC. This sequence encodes CSGWRPSGANVLTF.

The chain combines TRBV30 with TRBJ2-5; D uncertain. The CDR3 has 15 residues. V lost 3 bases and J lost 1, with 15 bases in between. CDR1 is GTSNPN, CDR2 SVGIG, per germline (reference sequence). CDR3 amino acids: CAWRVTSTSQETQYF. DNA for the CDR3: TGTGCCTGGAGGGTAACATCGACGAGCCAAGAGACCCAGTACTTC.

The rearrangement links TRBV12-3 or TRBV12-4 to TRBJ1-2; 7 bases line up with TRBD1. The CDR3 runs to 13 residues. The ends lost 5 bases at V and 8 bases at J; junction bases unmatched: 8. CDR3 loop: CASSTEGARGYTF. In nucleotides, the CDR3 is TGTGCCAGCAGTACCGAGGGGGCGCGGGGCTACACCTTC.

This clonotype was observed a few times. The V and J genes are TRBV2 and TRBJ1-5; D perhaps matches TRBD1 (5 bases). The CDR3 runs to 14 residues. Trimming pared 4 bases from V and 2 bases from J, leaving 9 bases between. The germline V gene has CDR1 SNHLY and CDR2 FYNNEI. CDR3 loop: CASSAGFGNQPQHF. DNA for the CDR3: TGTGCCAGCAGTGCAGGGTTTGGCAATCAGCCCCAGCATTTT.